The source of this T cell receptor beta chain is a study of response to subunit inactivated influenza vaccine. TCRdb re-called the RT-PCR reads with MiXCR, one entry per CDR3 protein. The sample contains 450,000 to 600,000 distinct CDR3 sequences, under 9% of which appear only once. This clonotype was detected only a few times. Its target is not known. Study-level findings and limits: After each seasonal influenza vaccination, few new T cells are recruited, the authors suggested.

This TCR was recovered from a man aged 50 to 69 who received an inactivated influenza vaccine. Sequences were derived from PBMCs from blood, sampled less than 25 months after vaccination.

CDR3 amino acids: CASSFHGEANVLTF. CDR3 DNA sequence: TGTGCCAGCAGCTTCCATGGGGAGGCCAACGTCCTGACTTTC. This chain uses TRBV7-2 with TRBJ2-6; D call uncertain. CDR1 is SGHTA and CDR2 is FQGNSA in the germline V gene. The CDR3 loop spans 14 amino acids. Deletions cut 3 bases from V and 6 bases from J, with 9 bases between.